This T cell receptor (beta chain) was observed in a study of shared clonotypes between healthy human individuals. Terminally differentiated effector memory CD45RA+ cells were excluded from the naive CD8 cells, which were CD45RO-negative and positively selected for CCR7. Points on this clone: Its antigen is unidentified.

Running of the assay took place at deep level. Around 30,000 T cell genomes, or approximately 190 ng DNA, went into the sorted-subset replicate PCRs. TCRdb's copy holds only in-frame clones and misses some; the assay was immunoSEQ multiplex PCR. The repertoire holds some 2 million clones, with just under 95% as singletons. Study conclusions and caveats: Deeper or shallower sequencing was expected to change how clonotypes are shared among donors.

This sequence originates from a man aged 18-30 years in good health. Input material: naive CD8+ T cells sorted from blood.

CDR3 in DNA: TGCAGCGTTGAAACATCGGAGGGAGCTTTCTTT. Amino acid sequence: CSVETSEGAFF. J is TRBJ1-1 and V is TRBV29-1; no reliable D call. The CDR3 has 11 amino acids. Per germline, CDR1 SQVTM and CDR2 ANQGSEA. V was trimmed by 2 bases and J by 10 bases, leaving 11 bases between them. The variable domain in full, completed from reference TRBV29-1 and TRBJ1-1, reads SAVISQKPSRDICQRGTSLTIQCQVDSQVTMMFWYRQQPGQSLTLIATANQGSEATYESGFVIDKFPISRPNLTFSTLTVSNMSPEDSSIYLCSVETSEGAFFGQGTRLTVV.